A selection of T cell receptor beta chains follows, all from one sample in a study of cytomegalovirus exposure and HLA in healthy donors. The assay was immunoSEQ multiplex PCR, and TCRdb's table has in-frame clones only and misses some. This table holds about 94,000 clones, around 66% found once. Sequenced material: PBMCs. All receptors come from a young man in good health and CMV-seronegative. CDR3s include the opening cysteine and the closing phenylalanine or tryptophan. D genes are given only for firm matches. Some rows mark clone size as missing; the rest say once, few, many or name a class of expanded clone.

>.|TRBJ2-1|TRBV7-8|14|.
CASSLRGGYNEQFF
TGTGCCAGCAGCTTACGTGGGGGGTACAATGAGCAGTTCTTC
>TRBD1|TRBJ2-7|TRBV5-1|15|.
CASSLTGGWTYEQYF
TGCGCCAGCAGCTTAACAGGGGGCTGGACCTACGAGCAGTACTTC
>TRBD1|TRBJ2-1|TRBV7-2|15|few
CASSWGGQGSNEQFF
TGTGCCAGCAGCTGGGGGGGACAGGGGAGTAATGAGCAGTTCTTC
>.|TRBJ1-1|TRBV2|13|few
CASGQQENTEAFF
TGTGCCAGCGGGCAACAGGAGAACACTGAAGCTTTCTTT
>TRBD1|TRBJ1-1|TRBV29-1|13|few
CSFRQGMNTEAFF
TGCAGCTTCCGACAGGGAATGAACACTGAAGCTTTCTTT
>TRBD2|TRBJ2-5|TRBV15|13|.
CATSRGGEGTQYF
TGTGCCACCAGCAGAGGGGGGGAGGGGACCCAGTACTTC
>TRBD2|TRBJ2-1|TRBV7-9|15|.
CASSRTSGPANEQFF
TGTGCCAGCAGCCGGACTAGCGGACCAGCCAATGAGCAGTTCTTC
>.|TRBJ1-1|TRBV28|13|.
CASSLQGIYEAFF
TGTGCCAGCAGTTTACAGGGGATATATGAAGCTTTCTTT
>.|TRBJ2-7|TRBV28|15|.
CASSPQTGQHSEQYF
TGTGCCAGCAGTCCACAAACCGGACAACACTCCGAGCAGTACTTC
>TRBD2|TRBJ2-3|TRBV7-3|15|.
CASSRLAGGLDTQYF
TGTGCCAGCAGTCGTCTAGCGGGGGGACTCGATACGCAGTATTTT
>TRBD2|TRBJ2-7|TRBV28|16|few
CASSFLLAVRSYEQYF
TGTGCCAGCAGTTTTCTTCTAGCGGTTCGGAGCTACGAGCAGTACTTC
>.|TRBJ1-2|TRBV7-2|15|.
CASSGSSSGTYGYTF
TGTGCCAGCAGCGGCAGCTCCTCGGGAACCTATGGCTACACCTTC
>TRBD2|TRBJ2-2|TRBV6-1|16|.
CASSEFSGYTSGELFF
TGTGCCAGCAGTGAATTTAGCGGGTATACTTCCGGGGAGCTGTTTTTT
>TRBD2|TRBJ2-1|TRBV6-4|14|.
CASSAGGPYNEQFF
TGTGCCAGCAGTGCGGGAGGGCCGTACAATGAGCAGTTCTTC
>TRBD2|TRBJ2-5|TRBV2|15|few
CASSLSAGGRKTQYF
TGTGCCAGCAGTCTAAGCGCGGGGGGGCGAAAGACCCAGTACTTC
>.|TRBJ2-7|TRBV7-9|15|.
CASSLGGGASYEQYF
TGTGCCAGCAGCTTAGGCGGAGGGGCATCCTACGAGCAGTACTTC
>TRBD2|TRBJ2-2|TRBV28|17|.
CASSLFASGSGAGELFF
TGTGCCAGCAGTTTATTTGCTAGCGGGAGTGGGGCCGGGGAGCTGTTTTTT
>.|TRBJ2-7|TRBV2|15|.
CASSYNGRDFYEQYF
TGTGCCAGCAGTTATAACGGACGGGATTTCTACGAGCAGTACTTC
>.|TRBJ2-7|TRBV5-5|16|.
CASSSVGLGQTYEQYF
TGTGCCAGCAGCTCGGTGGGGCTAGGACAGACCTACGAGCAGTACTTC
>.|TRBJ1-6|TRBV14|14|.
CASSQAARNSPLHF
TGTGCCAGCAGCCAAGCGGCGAGGAATTCACCCCTCCACTTT
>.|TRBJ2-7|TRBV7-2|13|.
CASSLGGGYEQYF
TGTGCCAGCAGCCTTGGAGGAGGCTACGAGCAGTACTTC
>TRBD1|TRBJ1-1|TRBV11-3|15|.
CASSSGQGWDTEAFF
TGTGCCAGCAGCTCCGGACAGGGCTGGGACACTGAAGCTTTCTTT
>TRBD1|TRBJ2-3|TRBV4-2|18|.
CASSQEFTGGSRPDTQYF
TGTGCCAGCAGCCAAGAGTTCACAGGGGGCTCCCGCCCAGATACGCAGTATTTT
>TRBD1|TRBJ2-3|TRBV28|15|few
CASSFRQGATDTQYF
TGTGCCAGCAGCTTCCGGCAGGGGGCAACAGATACGCAGTATTTT
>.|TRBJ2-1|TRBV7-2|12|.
CASSLVRGEQFF
TGTGCCAGCAGCTTAGTTAGGGGTGAGCAGTTCTTC
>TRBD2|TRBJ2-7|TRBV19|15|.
CASSRTLAGVGEQYF
TGTGCCAGTAGTAGGACGCTAGCGGGGGTAGGAGAGCAGTACTTC
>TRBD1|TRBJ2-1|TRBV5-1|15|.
CASSSTGTRNNEQFF
TGCGCCAGCAGCTCGACAGGGACCAGAAACAATGAGCAGTTCTTC
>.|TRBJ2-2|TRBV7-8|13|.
CASSFHETGELFF
TGTGCCAGCAGCTTTCATGAGACCGGGGAGCTGTTTTTT
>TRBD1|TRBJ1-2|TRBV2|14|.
CASSGQGVRYGYTF
TGTGCCAGCAGTGGGCAGGGGGTTCGGTATGGCTACACCTTC
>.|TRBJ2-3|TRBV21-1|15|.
CASSDRARGTDTQYF
TGTGCCAGCAGCGACAGGGCCCGGGGCACAGATACGCAGTATTTT
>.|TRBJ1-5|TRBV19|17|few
CASSPFRGERFNQPQHF
TGTGCCAGTAGCCCTTTTCGGGGGGAGAGGTTCAATCAGCCCCAGCATTTT
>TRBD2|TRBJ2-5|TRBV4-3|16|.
CASSQEGSGGAETQYF
TGCGCCAGCAGCCAAGAAGGGAGCGGGGGGGCAGAGACCCAGTACTTC
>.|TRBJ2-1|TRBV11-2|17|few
CASSYRGGSHSYNEQFF
TGTGCCAGCAGCTACCGCGGGGGCTCTCACTCCTACAATGAGCAGTTCTTC
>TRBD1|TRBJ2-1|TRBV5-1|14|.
CASSFGQGYNEQFF
TGCGCCAGCAGCTTTGGACAGGGGTACAATGAGCAGTTCTTC
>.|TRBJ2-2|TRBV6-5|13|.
CATLTEGTGELFF
TGTGCCACCTTAACTGAGGGCACCGGGGAGCTGTTTTTT
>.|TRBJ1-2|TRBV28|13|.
CASRTDSLVGYTF
TGTGCCAGCCGAACGGACAGTCTGGTTGGCTACACCTTC
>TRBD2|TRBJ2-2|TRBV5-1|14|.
CASSDTSVAGELFF
TGCGCCAGCAGCGATACTAGCGTCGCCGGGGAGCTGTTTTTT
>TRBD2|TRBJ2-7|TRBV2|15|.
CASSPVSGADYEQYF
TGTGCCAGCAGCCCCGTTAGCGGGGCAGACTACGAGCAGTACTTC
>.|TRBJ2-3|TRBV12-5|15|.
CASGPEGQLTDTQYF
TGTGCTAGTGGCCCCGAGGGACAACTCACAGATACGCAGTATTTT
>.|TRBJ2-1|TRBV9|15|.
CASSVGLRGGFEQFF
TGTGCCAGCAGCGTAGGGCTCAGGGGCGGATTCGAGCAGTTCTTC
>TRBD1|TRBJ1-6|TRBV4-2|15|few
CASSQTGGDNSPLHF
TGTGCCAGCAGCCAGACAGGGGGCGATAATTCACCCCTCCACTTT
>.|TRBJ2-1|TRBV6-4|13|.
CASSATDYNEQFF
TGTGCCAGCAGTGCAACAGACTACAATGAGCAGTTCTTC
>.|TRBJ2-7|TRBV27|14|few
CASSNRRGTYEQYF
TGTGCCAGCAGTAATCGGCGGGGAACCTACGAGCAGTACTTC
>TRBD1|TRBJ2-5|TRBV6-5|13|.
CASSYDRAETQYF
TGTGCCAGCAGTTACGACAGGGCGGAGACCCAGTACTTC
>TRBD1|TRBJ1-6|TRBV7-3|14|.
CASSLEPTGAPLHF
TGTGCCAGCAGCCTGGAGCCAACAGGGGCACCCCTCCACTTT
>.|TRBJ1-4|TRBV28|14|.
CASSLLATNEKLFF
TGTGCCAGCAGTCTTCTAGCAACTAATGAAAAACTGTTTTTT
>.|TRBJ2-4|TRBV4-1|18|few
CASSQASSPNRAKNIQYF
TGCGCCAGCAGCCAAGCCTCCTCCCCTAACAGGGCCAAAAACATTCAGTACTTC
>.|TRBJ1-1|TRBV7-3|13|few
CASSLIYQTEAFF
TGTGCCAGCAGCTTAATCTACCAAACTGAAGCTTTCTTT
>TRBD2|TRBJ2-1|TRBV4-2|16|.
CASSQHPSGGENEQFF
TGTGCCAGCAGCCAACACCCTAGCGGGGGAGAAAATGAGCAGTTCTTC
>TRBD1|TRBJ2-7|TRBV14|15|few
CASSLRWGQPYEQYF
TGTGCCAGCAGCCTAAGGTGGGGACAGCCCTACGAGCAGTACTTC
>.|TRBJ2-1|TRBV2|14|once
CASMRGGAGSEQFF
TGTGCCAGCATGAGGGGGGGGGCTGGAAGTGAGCAGTTCTTC
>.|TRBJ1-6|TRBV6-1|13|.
CASSASPRSPLHF
TGTGCCAGCAGCGCATCCCCTAGGTCACCCCTCCACTTT
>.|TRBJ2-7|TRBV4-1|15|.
CASSQPSGPFYEQYF
TGCGCCAGCAGCCAACCCAGCGGACCTTTTTACGAGCAGTACTTC
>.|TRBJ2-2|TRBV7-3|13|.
CASSQGLAGELFF
TGTGCCAGCAGTCAGGGACTCGCCGGGGAGCTGTTTTTT
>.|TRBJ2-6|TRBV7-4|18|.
CASSKITGLFSGANVLTF
TGTGCCAGCAGCAAAATAACGGGACTGTTCTCTGGGGCCAACGTCCTGACTTTC
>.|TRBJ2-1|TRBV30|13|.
CAWSRGYYNGQFF
TGTGCCTGGAGTCGGGGGTACTACAATGGGCAGTTCTTC
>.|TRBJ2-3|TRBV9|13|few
CASSPAGLDTQYF
TGTGCCAGCAGTCCCGCGGGGCTAGATACGCAGTATTTT
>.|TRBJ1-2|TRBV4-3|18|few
CASSPSIIAVDTGVSYTF
TGCGCCAGCAGCCCGTCAATTATCGCCGTGGACACGGGAGTTAGCTACACCTTC
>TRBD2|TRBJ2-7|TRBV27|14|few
CASSLWGTSAEQYF
TGTGCCAGCAGTTTATGGGGGACTAGCGCCGAGCAGTACTTC